These 27 T cell receptor beta chains share one sample of origin, sequenced in a study of identical twins. TCRdb called the 5' RACE reads again in MiXCR, with one record for every CDR3 protein. The sample includes around 1.7 million distinct CDR3 sequences, about 31% of them seen just once. The specimen sequenced was cord blood. The receptors come from a newborn girl in good health.

Only a few counts were recorded for this clonotype. The V call is TRBV7-9, the J call TRBJ1-1, with 9 bases that match TRBD1. The germline V gene has CDR1 SEHNR and CDR2 FQNEAQ (reference sequence). V was pared by 0 bases and J by 10 bases, with 9 bases of the junction left unmatched. The CDR3 sequence is 15 residues long. The CDR3 nucleotides read TGTGCCAGCAGCTTAGCGGGAGGTGAGACAGGGGGAGCTTTCTTT. It is translated as CASSLAGGETGGAFF.

The V call is TRBV7-6, the J call TRBJ1-5; D might be TRBD1 (5 bases). Trimming stripped 0 bases from V and 0 bases from J, with 12 bases between. Germline values: CDR1 SGHVS, CDR2 FNYEAQ. CDR3 length equals 17 residues. CDR3 in amino acids: CASSLAGTINSNQPQHF. The CDR3 nucleotides are TGTGCCAGCAGCTTAGCCGGGACTATCAATAGCAATCAGCCCCAGCATTTT.

The rearrangement uses TRBV9 and TRBJ2-5; TRBD2 aligns across 10 bases. This CDR3 is 17 amino acids long. Losses at the gene ends were 0 bases for V and 1 base for J; bases not matched to a gene: 6. Per germline, CDR1 SGDLS and CDR2 YYNGEE. The CDR3 region is CASSVARTSGIQETQYF. CDR3 DNA sequence: TGTGCCAGCAGCGTAGCTCGGACTAGCGGTATCCAAGAGACCCAGTACTTC.

In its sample, this clonotype was seen many times. The V call is TRBV5-1, the J call TRBJ2-7; D gene ambiguous. The CDR3 runs 12 residues. Germline V CDR1 and CDR2: SGHRS, YFSETQ. V was clipped by 4 bases and J by 4 bases, with 9 bases between them. The CDR3 sequence is CASSPPNYEQYF. The CDR3 region has the DNA TGCGCCAGCAGCCCTCCAAATTACGAGCAGTACTTC.

The chain couples TRBV20-1 to TRBJ2-3; 8 nucleotides line up with TRBD2. CDR1 and CDR2 from the germline V gene are DFQATT and SNEGSKA (reference sequence). The CDR3 extends over 14 amino acids. The ends lost 8 bases at V and 3 bases at J; junction bases unmatched: 10. The chain's CDR3 is CSQGTSTGTDTQYF. CDR3 bases: TGCAGTCAAGGGACTAGTACTGGGACAGATACGCAGTATTTT.

The chain is built from TRBV5-6 and TRBJ2-3, with 9 positions matching TRBD2. This CDR3 has 16 residues. Losses at the gene ends were 2 bases for V and 1 base for J; bases not matched to a gene: 5. CDR1 is SGHDT and CDR2 is YYEEEE in the germline V gene. DNA for the CDR3: TGTGCCAGCAGCTTTACGGCTAGCGGGGGCACAGATACGCAGTATTTT. Translation gives CASSFTASGGTDTQYF.

J is TRBJ2-4 and V is TRBV20-1, with 9 positions matching TRBD2. The V gene's germline CDR1 is DFQATT and CDR2 SNEGSKA (reference sequence). The CDR3 runs to 19 residues. The junction had 13 bases not matched to a gene; V was cut back by 1 base and J by 0 bases. The CDR3 DNA is TGCAGTGCTAGAGTTGACAGCGGGAGGATCAGATTAGCCAAAAACATTCAGTACTTC. Protein sequence: CSARVDSGRIRLAKNIQYF.

This chain connects TRBV6-5 to TRBJ2-3; possibly TRBD2 for D (5 bases). Germline values: CDR1 MNHEY, CDR2 SVGAGI. The CDR3 is made up of 14 amino acids. Trimming shortened V by 7 bases and J by 0 bases, and 11 bases separated the two germline ends. CDR3 DNA sequence: TGTGCCAGCACGCTAGCAACTAGCACAGATACGCAGTATTTT. This codes for CASTLATSTDTQYF.

This clonotype has only a few counts. The chain combines TRBV5-1 with TRBJ2-1; 11 bases are shared with TRBD2. CDR3 length: 20 residues. V gave up 0 bases and J gave up 8 bases; unmatched junction bases: 19. Germline-derived CDR1 and CDR2 are SGHRS and YFSETQ. The CDR3 DNA follows: TGCGCCAGCAGCTTGGCCGTTATAGGGAGACTAGCGGGACGTCGCGATGAGCAGTTCTTC. As protein: CASSLAVIGRLAGRRDEQFF. The full variable domain, completed using reference TRBV5-1 and TRBJ2-1, is KAGVTQTPRYLIKTRGQQVTLSCSPISGHRSVSWYQQTPGQGLQFLFEYFSETQRNKGNFPGRFSGRQFSNSRSEMNVSTLELGDSALYLCASSLAVIGRLAGRRDEQFFGPGTRLTVL.

This chain links TRBV20-1 with TRBJ2-1; maybe TRBD2 (5 bases). Trimming took off 4 bases at V and 2 bases at J, with 18 bases between the two ends. Germline CDR1 reads DFQATT; CDR2 reads SNEGSKA (reference sequence). This CDR3 is built from 16 residues. DNA for the CDR3: TGCAGTGCTAAGCCCTCCAGAGCGGCAACCTACAATGAGCAGTTCTTC. The encoded protein is CSAKPSRAATYNEQFF.

As regards this clonotype: One end of the junction is discordant with germline, which a read error may explain. The chain is built from TRBV9 and TRBJ1-2, with D hard to call. The V gene's germline CDR1 is SGDLS and CDR2 YYNGEE. This CDR3 has 13 residues. CDR3 nucleotides: TGTGTCAGCAGCACTCGGGCCCTCTATGGCTACACCTTC. It specifies CVSSTRALYGYTF.

This clonotype was recorded at least ten times. The chain links TRBV6-5 to TRBJ2-7, with D tentatively TRBD2 (6 bases). The CDR3 loop spans 14 amino acids. Germline V gene lookup returns CDR1 MNHEY and CDR2 SVGAGI. V dropped 4 bases and J dropped 2 bases, with 12 bases sitting between them. This CDR3 is CASSSIAEAYEQYF. The CDR3 DNA reads as TGTGCCAGCAGTTCTATAGCGGAGGCCTACGAGCAGTACTTC.

The chain uses TRBV2 and TRBJ2-7; 14 bases are a match to TRBD2. The CDR3 length is 16 residues. Germline CDR1 reads SNHLY; CDR2 reads FYNNEI. With V trimmed by 5 bases and J by 3 bases, 6 bases remained unmatched. For the CDR3, the DNA is TGTGCCAGCAGTCCGGGACTAGCGGGAGCCGGCTACGAGCAGTACTTC. It yields the protein CASSPGLAGAGYEQYF.

The V gene is TRBV4-1, the J gene TRBJ2-7; unclear D gene. The J call is uncertain, as TRBJ2-5 better fits the DNA end. The germline gives CDR1 MGHRA, CDR2 YSYEKL. This CDR3 is built from 14 residues. CDR3 bases: TGCGCCAGCAGCCAAGATTTGGGGTGGGAGACCCAGTACTTC. Translated: CASSQDLGWETQYF.

This chain joins TRBV20-1 and TRBJ1-1; no reliable D call. The V gene lost 1 base and the J gene lost 7 bases, with 7 bases spanning the gap. Germline V lookup: CDR1 DFQATT, CDR2 SNEGSKA (reference sequence). The CDR3 runs to 11 residues. Here the CDR3 reads CSARGSVEAFF. The CDR3 coding sequence is TGCAGTGCTAGAGGTAGTGTTGAAGCTTTCTTT.

In its sample, this clonotype was seen a few times. The V gene is TRBV25-1, the J gene TRBJ1-2; 9 positions agree with TRBD1. The CDR3 is made up of 17 amino acids. V shed 4 bases, J shed 3 bases, and the junction held 12 bases outside the gene matches. The germline V gene encodes CDR1 MGHDK and CDR2 SYGVNS. The chain's CDR3 is CASSAWGQGGFYYGYTF. DNA for the CDR3: TGTGCCAGCAGTGCATGGGGACAGGGAGGGTTTTACTATGGCTACACCTTC.

The DNA for the CDR3 is TGTGCCATCAGTGAGTCGGGCCAGGGGGTTGTAAGCTCCTATAATTCACCCCTCCACTTT. It translates to CAISESGQGVVSSYNSPLHF. The chain carries TRBV10-3 and TRBJ1-6; 7 bases align to TRBD1. The CDR3 length is 20 residues. Germline trimming cut 0 bases from V and 0 bases from J; bases unmatched to any gene: 11. The germline V gene encodes CDR1 ENHRY and CDR2 SYGVKD.

The chain couples TRBV7-9 to TRBJ2-2; D may be TRBD2 (6 bases). This CDR3 has 18 amino acids. Germline CDR1 SEHNR, CDR2 FQNEAQ (reference sequence). Trimming took 0 bases from V and 3 from J, leaving 17 bases between them. The CDR3 region is CASSLARVYPGDTGELFF. In DNA, the CDR3 is TGTGCCAGCAGCTTAGCGCGCGTGTATCCGGGGGACACCGGGGAGCTGTTTTTT.

This chain joins TRBV29-1 and TRBJ2-1; D remains unclear. V was trimmed by 2 bases and J by 0 bases, leaving 5 bases between them. The CDR3 has 13 amino acids. CDR1 SQVTM and CDR2 ANQGSEA come from the germline V gene. The CDR3 loop reads CSVEPSSYNEQFF. CDR3 sequence (DNA): TGCAGCGTTGAACCAAGCTCCTACAATGAGCAGTTCTTC.

The chain couples TRBV12-3 or TRBV12-4 to TRBJ2-3; 15 bases are shared with TRBD2. The CDR3 covers 16 residues. The junction had 12 bases not matched to a gene; V was cut back by 6 bases and J by 11 bases. The CDR3 coding sequence is TGTGCCAGCAGCAGACCGGGACTAGCGGGGGGTAGTTGGCAGTATTTT. Its protein is CASSRPGLAGGSWQYF.

This clonotype has only a few counts. The chain combines TRBV7-2 with TRBJ1-1; 11 bases map to TRBD1. CDR3 length: 15 amino acids. The V gene end was trimmed by 8 bases and the J gene end by 8 bases; junction bases not matched to a gene: 13. In germline, CDR1 is SGHTA, CDR2 FQGNSA. CDR3 sequence reads: CASLISGTGGREAFF. CDR3 nucleotide sequence: TGTGCCAGCCTCATTTCGGGGACAGGGGGGCGCGAAGCTTTCTTT.

V and J are TRBV19 and TRBJ2-1; 10 bases map to TRBD2. CDR1 is LNHDA and CDR2 is SQIVND in the germline V gene (reference sequence). The CDR3 has 15 amino acids. V lost 2 bases, J lost 6 bases, and 4 bases stayed unmatched. The CDR3 loop reads CASSISSGSGNEQFF. CDR3 DNA: TGTGCCAGTAGTATATCTAGCGGGAGTGGCAATGAGCAGTTCTTC.

The sample holds a few counts of this clonotype. The gene calls are TRBV2 and TRBJ2-4, with 11 bases aligning to TRBD2. Germline CDR1 is SNHLY and CDR2 is FYNNEI. The CDR3 spans 17 residues. With 5 bases clipped from V and 7 bases from J, the junction kept 13 bases outside the gene matches. The CDR3 DNA reads TGTGCCAGCAGTAGGAGGACTCTAGCGGGGGGTGGGAACATTCAGTACTTC. Amino acids: CASSRRTLAGGGNIQYF.

The V call is TRBV5-1, the J call TRBJ2-7; D may be TRBD1 (5 bases). Trimming left V 1 base short and J 7 bases short, with 15 bases between. CDR1 and CDR2 from the germline V gene are SGHRS and YFSETQ. The CDR3 sequence is 14 residues long. The CDR3 nucleotides are TGCGCCAGCAGCTTGACAGGTTTCGGCAATGAGCAGTACTTC. Amino acid sequence: CASSLTGFGNEQYF.

The V call is TRBV2, the J call TRBJ1-6; the D gene is possibly TRBD1 (5 bases). The CDR3 runs to 15 residues. Trimming left V 7 bases short and J 7 bases short, with 17 bases between. Looked up from germline, CDR1 is SNHLY and CDR2 is FYNNEI. Here the CDR3 reads CASKGPGTNNSPLHF. The CDR3 nucleotides are TGTGCCAGCAAAGGGCCAGGGACGAACAATTCACCCCTCCACTTT.

V and J are TRBV27 and TRBJ1-2, with D unresolved. The CDR3 is 15 amino acids. With 5 bases removed from V and 4 bases from J, the gap between germline ends came to 17 bases. In germline, CDR1 is MNHEY, CDR2 SMNVEV (reference sequence). CDR3 in amino acids: CASSPDTPGPYGYTF. As DNA, the CDR3 is TGTGCCAGCAGTCCCGACACCCCGGGCCCCTATGGCTACACCTTC.

This clonotype was seen a few times. The rearrangement joins TRBV6-5 to TRBJ2-3, with 9 bases aligning to TRBD2. CDR3 length: 16 amino acids. V shed 2 bases and J 0 bases; nucleotides not matched to a gene: 3. CDR1 is MNHEY, CDR2 SVGAGI, per germline. In nucleotides, the CDR3 is TGTGCCAGCAGTTACGCTAGCGGGACTAGCACAGATACGCAGTATTTT. Translated, it gives CASSYASGTSTDTQYF.